The 20 T cell receptor beta chains given below trace back to one sample, sequenced in a study of cytomegalovirus exposure and HLA in healthy donors. TCRdb keeps only in-frame clones here, not all; method: immunoSEQ multiplex PCR. The table shows around 71,000 clones, with approximately 94% occurring only once. The sequencing input was PBMCs. All receptors derive from a man aged 18 to 30 in good health and CMV-seropositive.

The J gene is TRBJ2-7, the V gene TRBV6-6, with 8 bases lining up with TRBD1. Per the germline V gene, CDR1 is MNHNY and CDR2 is SVGAGI (reference sequence). The length of the CDR3 is 15 residues. V shed 1 base and J 0 bases; nucleotides not matched to a gene: 2. Here the CDR3 DNA reads TGTGCCAGCAGTTACTTAACAGGGGGCTCCTACGAGCAGTACTTC. Translation: CASSYLTGGSYEQYF.

This clone showed up just once. The chain joins TRBV7-9 to TRBJ2-1; 9 bases match TRBD2. CDR1 is SEHNR and CDR2 is FQNEAQ in the germline V gene (reference sequence). CDR3 size: 15 residues. V dropped 5 bases and J dropped 4; count of bases not matched to a gene: 6. The CDR3 sequence is CASSQGREGYNEQFF. The CDR3 region has the DNA TGTGCCAGCAGCCAAGGGCGGGAGGGTTACAATGAGCAGTTCTTC.

The chain joins TRBV4-1 to TRBJ1-4, with a possible D match to TRBD1 (5 bases). CDR1 is MGHRA, CDR2 YSYEKL, per germline. V gave up 4 bases and J gave up 16 bases, with 16 bases separating them. The CDR3 loop spans 12 amino acids. The CDR3 coding sequence is TGCGCCAGCAGCCGCTCCGGGACTACCCCGTTTTTT. As protein: CASSRSGTTPFF.

The rearrangement uses TRBV27 and TRBJ1-2; 8 bases fit TRBD1. The CDR3 loop spans 15 amino acids. The germline V gene has CDR1 MNHEY and CDR2 SMNVEV (reference sequence). Trimming at V came to 4 bases and at J to 4 bases, leaving 8 bases not matched to a gene. DNA for the CDR3: TGTGCCAGCAGTTCGGACAGGGAGAGGAGCTATGGCTACACCTTC. Its protein product is CASSSDRERSYGYTF.

V usage is TRBV7-3 and J usage is TRBJ2-1, with 11 bases aligning to TRBD2. This CDR3 has 16 amino acids. Germline V gene sequence: CDR1 SGHTA, CDR2 FQGTGA. Trimming took 5 bases from V and 6 from J; bases not matched to a gene: 9. CDR3 sequence reads: CASSPQGSGRANEQFF. The CDR3 nucleotides are TGTGCCAGCAGCCCACAGGGTAGCGGGAGGGCCAATGAGCAGTTCTTC.

V and J are TRBV4-1 and TRBJ1-2, with 9 bases matching TRBD1. V shed 0 bases, J shed 8 bases, and the junction held 16 bases outside the gene matches. Germline V gene lookup returns CDR1 MGHRA and CDR2 YSYEKL. This CDR3 is built from 18 residues. CDR3 DNA sequence: TGCGCCAGCAGCCAAGATGCTAGAGGACAGGGGTACCTAGGGGGCTACACCTTC. This gives the protein CASSQDARGQGYLGGYTF.

For the CDR3, the DNA is TGTGCCAGCAGCCCGTCTAGCGGGGCGTCGGGGGTGCAGTATTTT. Amino acid sequence: CASSPSSGASGVQYF. The chain uses TRBV5-6 and TRBJ2-3; 9 bases agree with TRBD2. The CDR3 extends over 15 amino acids. In germline, CDR1 is SGHDT, CDR2 YYEEEE. Germline trimming cut 4 bases from V and 11 bases from J; bases unmatched to any gene: 14.

The J gene is TRBJ2-7, the V gene TRBV5-1, with 9 bases fitting TRBD1. The V segment lost 4 bases and the J segment 0 bases; nucleotides outside the gene matches: 8. CDR3 size: 16 residues. The germline gives CDR1 SGHRS, CDR2 YFSETQ. The chain's CDR3 is CASSGGTGIISYEQYF. For the CDR3, the DNA is TGCGCCAGCAGCGGAGGGACAGGGATAATCTCCTACGAGCAGTACTTC.

V and J are TRBV21-1 and TRBJ2-7; TRBD2 is the table's D call and was not checked against the DNA. TRBV21-1 is flagged as a pseudogene. The length of the CDR3 is 19 residues. The CDR3 here is CASSPHPRGLAGGPYEQYF. The CDR3 DNA follows: TGTGCCAGCAGCCCCCACCCACGCGGACTAGCGGGGGGCCCCTACGAGCAGTACTTC.

The rearrangement links TRBV2 to TRBJ2-7; 14 nucleotides align to TRBD2. Germline CDR1 SNHLY, CDR2 FYNNEI. The CDR3 loop spans 15 amino acids. J gave up 3 bases and V 6 bases, and 4 bases lay outside the gene matches. The CDR3 nucleotides are TGTGCCAGCAGGGGACTAGCGGGGGCTATCTACGAGCAGTACTTC. Amino acid sequence: CASRGLAGAIYEQYF.

Concerning this clone itself: This same CDR3 is encoded by further DNA sequences in the sample. V and J are TRBV7-2 and TRBJ2-2, with D unclear. V lost 2 bases and J 2 bases, leaving 3 bases between the germline ends. CDR3 size: 13 residues. In germline, CDR1 is SGHTA, CDR2 FQGNSA. The CDR3 protein is CASSLLNTGELFF. The CDR3 DNA sequence: TGTGCCAGCAGCTTACTAAACACCGGGGAGCTGTTTTTT.

The chain employs TRBV9 and TRBJ1-2, with TRBD1 matching 8 bases. The germline V gene encodes CDR1 SGDLS and CDR2 YYNGEE. Germline trimming cut 5 bases from V and 2 bases from J; bases unmatched to any gene: 8. The CDR3 runs 15 residues. CDR3 nucleotide sequence: TGTGCCAGCAGACCAGCGGGGACAGGAAACTATGGCTACACCTTC. It yields the protein CASRPAGTGNYGYTF. Filled out from reference TRBV9 and TRBJ1-2, the complete variable domain reads DSGVTQTPKHLITATGQRVTLRCSPRSGDLSVYWYQQSLDQGLQFLIQYYNGEERAKGNILERFSAQQFPDLHSELNLSSLELGDSALYFCASRPAGTGNYGYTFGSGTRLTVV.

The rearrangement joins TRBV7-7 to TRBJ2-5; TRBD1 matches at 8 bases. The germline V gene has CDR1 SSHAT and CDR2 FNYEAQ (reference sequence). With 5 bases clipped from V and 5 bases from J, the junction kept 10 bases outside the gene matches. CDR3 size: 15 residues. This chain's CDR3 is CASSRTPGGAETQYF. The DNA of the CDR3 is TGTGCCAGCAGCCGTACCCCAGGGGGCGCGGAGACCCAGTACTTC.

The chain has TRBV30 and TRBJ1-1, with TRBD1 as a possible D gene (5 bases). The V gene lost 1 base and the J gene lost 7 bases, with 13 bases spanning the gap. The CDR3 is made up of 13 amino acids. The germline CDR1 and CDR2 sequences are GTSNPN and SVGIG (reference sequence). The CDR3 is CAWSEDNKNEAFF. Here the CDR3 DNA reads TGTGCCTGGAGTGAGGACAACAAAAATGAAGCTTTCTTT.

The chain joins TRBV18 to TRBJ2-1; TRBD2 matches at 7 bases. The germline CDR1 and CDR2 sequences are KGHSH and LQKENI. V lost 0 bases to trimming and J lost 6 bases; unmatched junction nucleotides: 8. CDR3 length: 16 residues. The CDR3 DNA is TGTGCCAGCTCACCACCGCAAGGCGGGAGCGGCAATGAGCAGTTCTTC. This gives the protein CASSPPQGGSGNEQFF. The full variable domain, with the rest looked up from reference TRBV18 and TRBJ2-1, is NAGVMQNPRHLVRRRGQEARLRCSPMKGHSHVYWYRQLPEEGLKFMVYLQKENIIDESGMPKERFSAEFPKEGPSILRIQQVVRGDSAAYFCASSPPQGGSGNEQFFGPGTRLTVL.

The chain combines TRBV11-1 with TRBJ2-7; D is uncertain. Germline V lookup: CDR1 SGHAT, CDR2 FQDESV (reference sequence). This CDR3 is 12 amino acids long. Trimming stripped 5 bases from V and 6 bases from J, with 11 bases between. CDR3 protein: CASSPSGLEQYF. The CDR3 DNA reads as TGTGCCAGCAGCCCTTCGGGTCTCGAGCAGTACTTC.

The chain is built from TRBV6-1 and TRBJ1-5; D might be TRBD1 (6 bases). The CDR3 contains 14 residues. Germline CDR1 MNHNS, CDR2 SASEGT. The V gene lost 6 bases and the J gene lost 0 bases, with 9 bases spanning the gap. The CDR3 region is CASRDRSSNQPQHF. For the CDR3, the DNA is TGTGCCAGCAGGGACAGATCTAGCAATCAGCCCCAGCATTTT.

This clone was detected only once. This rearrangement joins TRBV10-3 to TRBJ1-1, with 7 bases aligning to TRBD1. The trim removed 1 base at V and 7 bases at J, leaving 9 bases unmatched. Germline-derived CDR1 and CDR2 are ENHRY and SYGVKD. The CDR3 contains 15 residues. In nucleotides, the CDR3 is TGTGCCATCAGTGAGTTGAGAGGGGGCGCGGGTGAAGCTTTCTTT. This sequence encodes CAISELRGGAGEAFF.

The genes are TRBV13 and TRBJ2-1; TRBD2 is a possible D gene (7 bases). Germline V lookup: CDR1 PRHDT, CDR2 FYEKMQ (reference sequence). This CDR3 region has 16 residues. With 4 bases removed from V and 1 base from J, the gap between germline ends came to 14 bases. In DNA, the CDR3 is TGTGCCAGCAGCTACCGAAGGGGGGGTTCCTACAATGAGCAGTTCTTC. This translates into CASSYRRGGSYNEQFF.

The chain employs TRBV5-1 and TRBJ2-2; 7 positions match TRBD2. V was pared by 0 bases and J by 1 base, with 6 bases of the junction left unmatched. Germline V gives CDR1 SGHRS, CDR2 YFSETQ. The CDR3 extends over 17 amino acids. The CDR3, as DNA: TGCGCCAGCAGCTTGGAGGGGAGCGGGATGAACACCGGGGAGCTGTTTTTT. Its translation: CASSLEGSGMNTGELFF.